A single sample gave rise to the 15 T cell receptor beta chains below, sequenced in a study of T cell responses to AZD1222 COVID-19 vaccine. Measured with immunoSEQ multiplex PCR; TCRdb has only the in-frame clones, and not every one. There are 100,000 to 150,000 clones in the sample; about 89% occur only once, and about 27% lies in the top ten. This specimen consisted of peripheral blood, obtained on day 0 of AZD1222 vaccination. The receptors originated from an adult in good health.

The chain employs TRBV19 and TRBJ1-5, with a possible D match to TRBD1 (5 bases). The CDR3 length is 12 residues. Germline loops: CDR1 LNHDA, CDR2 SQIVND (reference sequence). Trimming took 5 bases from V and 9 from J, leaving 11 bases between them. CDR3 amino acids: CASSPPGGPQHF. Here the CDR3 DNA reads TGTGCCAGTAGTCCCCCCGGGGGGCCCCAGCATTTT.

The chain recombines TRBV7-3 with TRBJ1-3; D ambiguous. Germline V CDR1 and CDR2: SGHTA, FQGTGA. Trimming removed 2 bases at V and 0 bases at J, with 8 bases between. The length of the CDR3 is 15 residues. CDR3 sequence: CASSLVGDSGNTIYF. For the CDR3, the DNA is TGTGCCAGCAGCTTAGTCGGAGACTCTGGAAACACCATATATTTT. Complete variable domain (other parts from reference TRBV7-3 and TRBJ1-3): GAGVSQTPSNKVTEKGKYVELRCDPISGHTALYWYRQSLGQGPEFLIYFQGTGAADDSGLPNDRFFAVRPEGSVSTLKIQRTERGDSAVYLCASSLVGDSGNTIYFGEGSWLTVV.

This rearrangement joins TRBV7-8 to TRBJ1-5, with D possibly being TRBD1 (6 bases). With 5 bases removed from V and 3 bases from J, the gap between germline ends came to 14 bases. This CDR3 has 15 amino acids. Germline values: CDR1 SGHVS, CDR2 FQNEAQ. The CDR3 here is CASSRGGGINQPQHF. The CDR3 coding sequence is TGTGCCAGCAGCAGAGGAGGGGGTATCAATCAGCCCCAGCATTTT. The full variable domain, completed using reference TRBV7-8 and TRBJ1-5, is GAGVSQSPRYKVAKRGQDVALRCDPISGHVSLFWYQQALGQGPEFLTYFQNEAQLDKSGLPSDRFFAERPEGSVSTLKIQRTQQEDSAVYLCASSRGGGINQPQHFGDGTRLSIL.

The CDR3, as DNA: TGTGCCAGCAGCGGACAGGGACAGTCTCAATACGAGCAGTACTTC. Protein sequence: CASSGQGQSQYEQYF. V gene TRBV6-6 combines with J gene TRBJ2-7, with 8 bases fitting TRBD1. Germline CDR1 reads MNHNY; CDR2 reads SVGAGI (reference sequence). CDR3 length equals 15 residues. Trimming removed 6 bases from V and 4 bases from J; junction bases left unmatched: 11.

The J gene is TRBJ1-6, the V gene TRBV5-1, with 7 bases fitting TRBD1. The germline V gene encodes CDR1 SGHRS and CDR2 YFSETQ. This CDR3 region has 18 residues. J lost 9 bases, V lost 2 bases, and 17 bases had no gene match. CDR3 amino acids: CASSLRQGRGAGASPLHF. In DNA, the CDR3 is TGCGCCAGCAGCTTACGACAGGGAAGAGGGGCCGGGGCTTCACCCCTCCACTTT.

The J gene is TRBJ1-5, the V gene TRBV24-1, with D possibly matching TRBD1 (6 bases). The V and J ends lost 9 bases and 6 bases respectively, with 14 bases between them. Per germline, CDR1 KGHDR and CDR2 SFDVKD. The CDR3 runs 13 residues. For the CDR3, the DNA is TGTGCCACCCGAGGGGGGGCAGGTCAGCCCCAGCATTTT. Translation: CATRGGAGQPQHF.

V usage is TRBV2 and J usage is TRBJ1-2; no clear D gene. The CDR3 spans 16 residues. Trimming removed 4 bases at V and 0 bases at J, with 15 bases between. Germline V gene lookup returns CDR1 SNHLY and CDR2 FYNNEI. The CDR3 region has the DNA TGTGCCAGCAGTGCCAAGCGGGGTCCAGCTAACTATGGCTACACCTTC. Its translation is CASSAKRGPANYGYTF.

The rearrangement links TRBV10-3 to TRBJ2-6; D perhaps matches TRBD1 (6 bases). Germline CDR1 ENHRY, CDR2 SYGVKD. Deletions cut 2 bases from V and 1 base from J, with 12 bases between. The CDR3 covers 17 residues. CDR3 DNA: TGTGCCATCAGTGAGCAGGGGTCCATTTCTGGGGCCAACGTCCTGACTTTC. Translating it yields CAISEQGSISGANVLTF.

The J gene is TRBJ1-4, the V gene TRBV29-1, with D perhaps matching TRBD1 (6 bases). The germline gives CDR1 SQVTM, CDR2 ANQGSEA. This CDR3 comprises 13 residues. The ends were cut back, 8 bases at V and 7 bases at J, with 17 bases in the middle. The CDR3 bases are TGCAGCACCAGACAGGCTGCAAGTGAAAAACTGTTTTTT. It translates to CSTRQAASEKLFF.

The genes are TRBV3-1 (or the pseudogene TRBV3-2) and TRBJ2-3; D is ambiguous. Germline loops: CDR1 LGHDT, CDR2 YNNKEL (reference sequence). There are 13 residues in the CDR3. The V end was cut by 3 bases, the J end by 0 bases, with 4 bases between. This chain's CDR3 is CASSHGSTDTQYF. The CDR3 DNA reads as TGTGCCAGCAGCCACGGGAGCACAGATACGCAGTATTTT.

The genes are TRBV20-1 and TRBJ1-6; D possibly corresponds to TRBD1 (5 bases). Trimming pared 1 base from V and 17 bases from J, leaving 12 bases between. The CDR3 runs to 11 residues. Germline CDR1 reads DFQATT; CDR2 reads SNEGSKA (reference sequence). In nucleotides, the CDR3 is TGCAGTGCTAGAGTCACGGGGGAGATCCACTTT. It codes for CSARVTGEIHF.

V is TRBV11-2 and J is TRBJ2-5; the match to TRBD2 covers 10 bases. This CDR3 has 17 amino acids. V gave up 1 base and J gave up 1 base; unmatched junction bases: 6. Germline values: CDR1 SGHAT, CDR2 FQNNGV. CDR3 in DNA: TGTGCCAGCAGCTTAGGTCGATCTAGCGGGAGCCAAGAGACCCAGTACTTC. Protein sequence: CASSLGRSSGSQETQYF.

The chain combines TRBV4-1 with TRBJ2-1; D possibly corresponds to TRBD2 (6 bases). The V and J ends lost 0 bases and 11 bases respectively, with 14 bases between them. Germline V lookup: CDR1 MGHRA, CDR2 YSYEKL. The CDR3 has 14 residues. The CDR3: CASSQEVPGAKQFF. The CDR3, as DNA: TGCGCCAGCAGCCAAGAGGTCCCGGGAGCAAAGCAGTTCTTC.

The chain combines TRBV7-3 with TRBJ2-2, with 10 bases lining up with TRBD2. Germline CDR1 is SGHTA and CDR2 is FQGTGA. The CDR3 runs 16 residues. V was clipped by 1 base and J by 7 bases; unmatched bases: 6. For the CDR3, the DNA is TGTGCCAGCAGCTTAAGGCTAGCGGGAGACGGCGGGGAGCTGTTTTTT. Translation: CASSLRLAGDGGELFF.

This CDR3 is CASSQGQDPYEQYF. The CDR3 DNA reads TGTGCCAGCAGCCAAGGACAGGATCCCTACGAGCAGTACTTC. The rearrangement joins TRBV9 to TRBJ2-7, with TRBD1 matching over 7 bases. V gave up 4 bases and J gave up 2 bases; unmatched junction bases: 6. CDR3 length equals 14 residues. The V gene's germline CDR1 is SGDLS and CDR2 YYNGEE.